These 24 T cell receptor beta chains were all obtained from the same sample, sequenced in a study of cytomegalovirus exposure and HLA in healthy donors (dated by TCRdb to about 2017). Library preparation was by the immunoSEQ multiplex PCR assay. The immuneACCESS repertoire file appears here via TCRdb, limited to in-frame rearrangements. These files lack a portion of the clones; in checked studies, under half of the deficit traces to unresolved V genes, and the cause of the others is not known. For this sample there are about 110,000 clones; 90% to 96% appear just once. 0.67% of the sample lies in the top ten. Sequences were obtained from PBMCs. The receptors derive from a woman aged 18-30 years in good health and CMV-seronegative.

The gene calls are TRBV11-2 and TRBJ2-7; tentatively, D is TRBD2 (6 bases). The length of the CDR3 is 15 residues. Germline CDR1 is SGHAT and CDR2 is FQNNGV. V was cut by 1 base and J by 3 bases, with 13 bases left in between. CDR3 nucleotide sequence: TGTGCCAGCAGCTTAGGGGCGGGGCCGCGCTACGAGCAGTACTTC. Translating gives CASSLGAGPRYEQYF. Full variable domain (outside the CDR3, taken from reference TRBV11-2 and TRBJ2-7): EAGVAQSPRYKIIEKRQSVAFWCNPISGHATLYWYQQILGQGPKLLIQFQNNGVVDDSQLPKDRFSAERLKGVDSTLKIQPAKLEDSAVYLCASSLGAGPRYEQYFGPGTRLTVT.

The V call is TRBV7-2, the J call TRBJ2-7; 10 nucleotides line up with TRBD2. V trimming: 0 bases; J trimming: 5 bases; junction bases outside the gene matches: 7. The V gene's germline CDR1 is SGHTA and CDR2 FQGNSA. This CDR3 has 16 amino acids. CDR3 loop: CASSLAASGGAHEQYF. DNA of the CDR3: TGTGCCAGCAGCTTAGCAGCCAGCGGGGGGGCCCACGAGCAGTACTTC.

This clone was seen only a few times. The CDR3 here is CATRPLEDTEAFF. CDR3 in DNA: TGTGCCACCCGACCCCTCGAGGACACTGAAGCTTTCTTT. This sequence joins TRBV10-3 and TRBJ1-1; D gene uncertain. The germline gives CDR1 ENHRY, CDR2 SYGVKD. Trimming removed 10 bases at V and 3 bases at J, with 15 bases between. The CDR3 consists of 13 residues.

This chain joins TRBV20-1 and TRBJ1-3; D is unclear. The ends were cut back, 1 base at V and 4 bases at J, with 2 bases in the middle. The V gene's germline CDR1 is DFQATT and CDR2 SNEGSKA (reference sequence). The CDR3 consists of 11 residues. Here the CDR3 reads CSARVGNTIYF. DNA for the CDR3: TGCAGTGCTAGAGTAGGAAACACCATATATTTT.

The count of this clone is one. The genes are TRBV5-6 and TRBJ2-6, with TRBD1 matching over 7 bases. J gave up 0 bases and V 6 bases, and 9 bases lay outside the gene matches. The CDR3 is made up of 17 amino acids. CDR1 is SGHDT, CDR2 YYEEEE, per germline. CDR3 residues: CASIPTGASSGANVLTF. Written as DNA, the CDR3 is TGTGCCAGCATACCCACAGGGGCGAGCTCTGGGGCCAACGTCCTGACTTTC.

The chain uses TRBV9 and TRBJ2-5; D not resolved. Trimming cost V 0 bases and J 4 bases, with 4 bases left between them. The V gene's germline CDR1 is SGDLS and CDR2 YYNGEE. This CDR3 has 12 residues. The CDR3 bases are TGTGCCAGCAGCGTAGGGAGAGAGACCCAGTACTTC. It specifies CASSVGRETQYF.

This clone turned up a few times. The chain couples TRBV2 to TRBJ1-5; D is uncertain. Germline CDR1 SNHLY, CDR2 FYNNEI. The CDR3 length is 12 residues. Trimming stripped 3 bases from V and 7 bases from J, with 7 bases between. DNA of the CDR3: TGTGCCAGCAGTGACGAGATCCAGCCCCAGCATTTT. Translating it yields CASSDEIQPQHF.

V usage is TRBV7-9 and J usage is TRBJ2-1, with D possibly TRBD1 on 5 matching bases. Germline loops: CDR1 SEHNR, CDR2 FQNEAQ (reference sequence). The CDR3 is 12 residues long. The V gene lost 7 bases and the J gene lost 7 bases, with 11 bases spanning the gap. CDR3 bases: TGTGCCAGCATCCAGGGAAGGAATGAGCAGTTCTTC. It encodes CASIQGRNEQFF.

This clone was seen a single time. The chain uses TRBV5-1 and TRBJ2-3; D perhaps matches TRBD2 (6 bases). V was pared by 0 bases and J by 0 bases, with 11 bases between. The CDR3 totals 16 residues. Germline V gene data show CDR1 as SGHRS and CDR2 as YFSETQ. CDR3 bases: TGCGCCAGCAGCTTGGTTCCGGGGGACAGCACAGATACGCAGTATTTT. Translating gives CASSLVPGDSTDTQYF.

This clone was seen more than once but under ten times. The chain has TRBV5-5 and TRBJ2-2; 7 bases map to TRBD2. The CDR3 has 16 residues. V lost 0 bases to trimming and J lost 6 bases; unmatched junction nucleotides: 8. Germline-derived CDR1 and CDR2 are SGHKS and YYEKEE (reference sequence). CDR3 nucleotides: TGTGCCAGCAGCTTGGCGGGGGGACTGGGCGCCGGGGAGCTGTTTTTT. It is translated as CASSLAGGLGAGELFF. The full variable domain, its missing parts supplied by reference TRBV5-5 and TRBJ2-2, is DAGVTQSPTHLIKTRGQQVTLRCSPISGHKSVSWYQQVLGQGPQFIFQYYEKEERGRGNFPDRFSARQFPNYSSELNVNALLLGDSALYLCASSLAGGLGAGELFFGEGSRLTVL.

The J gene is TRBJ1-2, the V gene TRBV4-1; D not resolved. The V end lost 0 bases, the J end lost 4 bases, and 15 bases lay between the germline ends. The CDR3 is 16 residues long. Per the germline V gene, CDR1 is MGHRA and CDR2 is YSYEKL. The CDR3 spells CASSQDRVLTTYGYTF. The DNA for the CDR3 is TGCGCCAGCAGCCAAGATCGGGTTCTAACTACCTATGGCTACACCTTC.

The V gene is TRBV28, the J gene TRBJ1-2; D might be TRBD1 (5 bases). Germline CDR1 reads MDHEN; CDR2 reads SYDVKM. CDR3 length equals 19 residues. Trimming left V 3 bases short and J 4 bases short, with 27 bases between. The CDR3 region has the DNA TGTGCCAGCAGTTTGCAGGCAGGGAAGCGACCCACACGTGGCTATGGCTACACCTTC. This sequence encodes CASSLQAGKRPTRGYGYTF.

V usage is TRBV6-6 and J usage is TRBJ2-5; 10 bases fit TRBD1. The CDR3 consists of 15 residues. Germline-derived CDR1 and CDR2 are MNHNY and SVGAGI (reference sequence). V was pared by 6 bases and J by 7 bases, with 11 bases of the junction left unmatched. CDR3 nucleotides: TGTGCCAGCAGCCCCCGGGACAGGGGTCTAGGGACCCAGTACTTC. It codes for CASSPRDRGLGTQYF.

V and J are TRBV2 and TRBJ2-3, with 8 positions matching TRBD2. This CDR3 is 18 amino acids long. V gave up 4 bases and J gave up 6 bases; unmatched junction bases: 18. Germline CDR1 reads SNHLY; CDR2 reads FYNNEI. CDR3 protein: CASSGLKQRGLGMDTQYF. CDR3 nucleotide sequence: TGTGCCAGCAGTGGACTGAAACAGCGGGGGCTGGGGATGGATACGCAGTATTTT.

The genes are TRBV28 and TRBJ2-1; 9 nucleotides match TRBD1. In germline, CDR1 is MDHEN, CDR2 SYDVKM. The CDR3 contains 18 residues. J was trimmed by 4 bases and V by 5 bases; bases with no gene match: 15. The CDR3 region has the DNA TGTGCCAGCAGTACGTTGACGCCGGGACAGGGTCCATACAATGAGCAGTTCTTC. Translated: CASSTLTPGQGPYNEQFF.

The gene calls are TRBV5-4 and TRBJ2-7; 7 nucleotides line up with TRBD2. The CDR3 has 12 amino acids. The V and J ends lost 4 bases and 4 bases, in that order; junction bases with no gene match: 2. Per germline, CDR1 SGHNT and CDR2 YYREEE (reference sequence). The DNA of the CDR3 is TGTGCCAGCAGCGGGGGGGGGTACGAGCAGTACTTC. Its protein is CASSGGGYEQYF.

The J gene is TRBJ1-2, the V gene TRBV5-8; 7 nucleotides agree with TRBD1. The CDR3 consists of 17 residues. Germline values: CDR1 SGHTS, CDR2 YDEGEE. Losses at the gene ends were 1 base for V and 5 bases for J; bases not matched to a gene: 14. The CDR3 spells CASSLSWRPDRLYGYTF. In nucleotides, the CDR3 is TGTGCCAGCAGCTTGTCCTGGAGGCCGGACAGGTTGTATGGCTACACCTTC.

V gene TRBV15 combines with J gene TRBJ2-7, with 7 bases lining up with TRBD1. After removal of 5 bases from V and 2 bases from J, the junction contained 6 bases not matched to a gene. There are 14 residues in the CDR3. The germline V gene has CDR1 LNHNV and CDR2 YYDKDF (reference sequence). In DNA form, the CDR3 reads TGTGCCACCAGCTCAGGGGGAGATCCCTACGAGCAGTACTTC. Protein product: CATSSGGDPYEQYF.

This chain links TRBV18 with TRBJ2-5; TRBD1 matches 11 bases. The CDR3 covers 16 residues. The ends lost 4 bases at V and 4 bases at J; junction bases unmatched: 8. Germline values: CDR1 KGHSH, CDR2 LQKENI. CDR3 region: CASSRNRDRGGETQYF. CDR3 sequence (DNA): TGTGCCAGCTCACGTAACCGGGACAGGGGGGGAGAGACCCAGTACTTC.

CDR3 DNA sequence: TGTGCCAGTAGTTGGCGGACAGCGCTAAGGACTCCTGGCTACACCTTC. Its translation is CASSWRTALRTPGYTF. The J gene is TRBJ1-2, the V gene TRBV19; the D gene is possibly TRBD1 (6 bases). This CDR3 is 16 amino acids long. V lost 5 bases to trimming and J lost 7 bases, with 23 bases between them. Germline V gene data show CDR1 as LNHDA and CDR2 as SQIVND (reference sequence).

The table lists this clone with a count of one. The chain is built from TRBV5-1 and TRBJ1-4, with D possibly matching TRBD1 (5 bases). Germline lookup yields CDR1 SGHRS and CDR2 YFSETQ. The CDR3 length is 15 residues. Trimming shortened V by 5 bases and J by 8 bases, and 19 bases separated the two germline ends. The CDR3 bases are TGCGCCAGCAGAACGGGGGTGGGAATAAGAGAAAAACTGTTTTTT. Translating it yields CASRTGVGIREKLFF.

CDR3 nucleotides: TGTGCCTGGAGTGTGGGGTCAGGGGGCTTTGTTTTGAGTACAGATACGCAGTATTTT. Its protein is CAWSVGSGGFVLSTDTQYF. The gene calls are TRBV30 and TRBJ2-3, with TRBD1 matching 8 bases. This CDR3 is built from 19 residues. The V gene end was trimmed by 0 bases and the J gene end by 3 bases; junction bases not matched to a gene: 17. Germline CDR1 and CDR2: GTSNPN and SVGIG (reference sequence). The full variable domain, rest sourced from reference TRBV30 and TRBJ2-3, is SQTIHQWPATLVQPVGSPLSLECTVEGTSNPNLYWYRQAAGRGLQLLFYSVGIGQISSEVPQNLSASRPQDRQFILSSKKLLLSDSGFYLCAWSVGSGGFVLSTDTQYFGPGTRLTVL.

The chain carries TRBV5-1 and TRBJ1-1; the D is unclear. The CDR3 has 15 amino acids. With 0 bases removed from V and 2 bases from J, the gap between germline ends came to 11 bases. CDR1 and CDR2 (germline): SGHRS, YFSETQ. CDR3 amino acids: CASSLAGVGNTEAFF. CDR3 bases: TGCGCCAGCAGCTTGGCCGGGGTGGGAAACACTGAAGCTTTCTTT.

Here the CDR3 reads CASSPPGQGHGYTF. The CDR3 DNA sequence: TGTGCCAGCAGCCCCCCCGGTCAGGGGCATGGCTACACCTTC. The chain uses TRBV4-2 and TRBJ1-2; perhaps TRBD1 as D (6 bases). The CDR3 is 14 amino acids. The V gene lost 4 bases and the J gene lost 6 bases, with 15 bases spanning the gap. The V gene's germline CDR1 is LGHNA and CDR2 YNFKEQ.